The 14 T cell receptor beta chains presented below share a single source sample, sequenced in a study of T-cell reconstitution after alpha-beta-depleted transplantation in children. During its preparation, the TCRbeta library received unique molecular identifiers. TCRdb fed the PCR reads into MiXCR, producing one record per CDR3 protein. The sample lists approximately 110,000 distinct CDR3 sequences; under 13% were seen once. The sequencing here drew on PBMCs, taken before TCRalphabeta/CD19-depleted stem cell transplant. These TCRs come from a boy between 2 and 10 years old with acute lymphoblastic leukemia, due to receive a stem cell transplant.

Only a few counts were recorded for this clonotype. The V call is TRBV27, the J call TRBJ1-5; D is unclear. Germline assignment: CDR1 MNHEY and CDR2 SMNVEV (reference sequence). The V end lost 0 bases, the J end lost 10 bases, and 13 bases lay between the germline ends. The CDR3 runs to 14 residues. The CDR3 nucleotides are TGTGCCAGCAGTTTATCTCGGGAAAGCAAACCCCAGCATTTT. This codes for CASSLSRESKPQHF.

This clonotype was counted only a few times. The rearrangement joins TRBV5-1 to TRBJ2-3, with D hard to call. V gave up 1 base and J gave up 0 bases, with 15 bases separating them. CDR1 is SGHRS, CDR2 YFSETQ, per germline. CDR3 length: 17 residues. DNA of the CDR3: TGCGCCAGCAGCTTGTGGGCAGCTCGCGCTAGCACAGATACGCAGTATTTT. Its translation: CASSLWAARASTDTQYF.

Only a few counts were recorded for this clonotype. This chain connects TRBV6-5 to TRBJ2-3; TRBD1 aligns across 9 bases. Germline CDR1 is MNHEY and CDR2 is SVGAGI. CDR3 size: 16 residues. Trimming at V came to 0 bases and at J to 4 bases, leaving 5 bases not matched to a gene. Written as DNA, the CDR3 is TGTGCCAGCAGTTACTCTCCGGGACAGGGACCAGATACGCAGTATTTT. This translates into CASSYSPGQGPDTQYF.

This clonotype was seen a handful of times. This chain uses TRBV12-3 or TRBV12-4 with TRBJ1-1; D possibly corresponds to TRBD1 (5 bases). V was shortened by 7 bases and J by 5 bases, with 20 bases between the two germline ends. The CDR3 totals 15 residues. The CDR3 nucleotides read TGTGCCAGCACCTCGGGACGGCCCCGGCAGACTGAAGCTTTCTTT. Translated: CASTSGRPRQTEAFF.

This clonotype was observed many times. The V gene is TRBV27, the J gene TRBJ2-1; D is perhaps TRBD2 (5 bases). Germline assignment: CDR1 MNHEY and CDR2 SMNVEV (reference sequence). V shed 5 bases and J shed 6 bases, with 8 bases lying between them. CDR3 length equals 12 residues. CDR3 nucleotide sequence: TGTGCCAGCAGTAAGAGCGGCAATGAGCAGTTCTTC. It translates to CASSKSGNEQFF.

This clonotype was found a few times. Here the CDR3 DNA reads TGTGCCAGCAGCTTTCGGTCAACTAGCGGGAGCAATGAGCAGTTCTTC. Its translation: CASSFRSTSGSNEQFF. V usage is TRBV7-9 and J usage is TRBJ2-1, with TRBD2 matching over 11 bases. V lost 3 bases to trimming and J lost 6 bases; unmatched junction nucleotides: 7. The CDR3 runs 16 residues. Germline V gene data show CDR1 as SEHNR and CDR2 as FQNEAQ (reference sequence).

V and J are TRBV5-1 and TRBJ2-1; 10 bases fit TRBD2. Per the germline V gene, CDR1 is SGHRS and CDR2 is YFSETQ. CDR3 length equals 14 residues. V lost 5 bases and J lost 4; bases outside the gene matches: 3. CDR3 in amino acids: CASRGTSVYNEQFF. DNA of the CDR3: TGCGCCAGCAGAGGGACTAGCGTGTACAATGAGCAGTTCTTC. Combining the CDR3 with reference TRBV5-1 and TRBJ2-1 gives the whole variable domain KAGVTQTPRYLIKTRGQQVTLSCSPISGHRSVSWYQQTPGQGLQFLFEYFSETQRNKGNFPGRFSGRQFSNSRSEMNVSTLELGDSALYLCASRGTSVYNEQFFGPGTRLTVL.

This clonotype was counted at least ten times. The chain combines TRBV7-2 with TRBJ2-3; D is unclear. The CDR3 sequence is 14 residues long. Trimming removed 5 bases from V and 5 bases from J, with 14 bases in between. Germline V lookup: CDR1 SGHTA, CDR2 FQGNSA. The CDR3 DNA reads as TGTGCCAGCAGCCCCATCTCCCTTAGAGATACGCAGTATTTT. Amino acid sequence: CASSPISLRDTQYF.

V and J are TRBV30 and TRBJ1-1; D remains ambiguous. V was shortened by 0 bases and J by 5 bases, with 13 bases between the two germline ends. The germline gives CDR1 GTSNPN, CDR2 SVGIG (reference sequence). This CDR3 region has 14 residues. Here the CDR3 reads CAWSVIGLGTEAFF. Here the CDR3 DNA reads TGTGCCTGGAGTGTAATAGGGTTGGGTACTGAAGCTTTCTTT.

CDR3 coding DNA: TGTGCCAGCAGCTCTCTGCGCAGGGATAACACCGGGGAGCTGTTTTTT. This gives the protein CASSSLRRDNTGELFF. The chain uses TRBV7-9 and TRBJ2-2; D perhaps matches TRBD1 (5 bases). In germline, CDR1 is SEHNR, CDR2 FQNEAQ (reference sequence). This CDR3 is 16 amino acids long. V lost 4 bases to trimming and J lost 2 bases, with 14 bases between them.

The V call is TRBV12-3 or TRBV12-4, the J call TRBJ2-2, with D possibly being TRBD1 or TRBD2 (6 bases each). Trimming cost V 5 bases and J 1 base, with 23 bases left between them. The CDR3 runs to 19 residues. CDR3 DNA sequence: TGTGCCAGCAGTCGAGAAACACTCCGGGGGCGCCGGAACACCGGGGAGCTGTTTTTT. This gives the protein CASSRETLRGRRNTGELFF.

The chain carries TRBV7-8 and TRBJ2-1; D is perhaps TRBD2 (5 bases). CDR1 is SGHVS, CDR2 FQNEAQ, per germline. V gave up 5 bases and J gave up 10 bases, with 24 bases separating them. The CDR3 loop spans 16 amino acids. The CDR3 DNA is TGTGCCAGCAGCCCCTTGAGTGTAGAGAGGGCTCGGGAGCAGTTCTTC. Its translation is CASSPLSVERAREQFF.

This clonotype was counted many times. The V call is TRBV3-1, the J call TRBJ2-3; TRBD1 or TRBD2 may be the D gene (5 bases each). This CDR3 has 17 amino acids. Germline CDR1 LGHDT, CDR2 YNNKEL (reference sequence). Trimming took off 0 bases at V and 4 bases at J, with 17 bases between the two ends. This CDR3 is CASSQDMGPAGPDTQYF. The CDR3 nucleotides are TGTGCCAGCAGCCAAGATATGGGGCCCGCGGGCCCAGATACGCAGTATTTT.

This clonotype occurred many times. The DNA for the CDR3 is TGCAGTGCTAGCTTGTGGGGGCCGTCCTATGGCTACACCTTC. Amino acid sequence: CSASLWGPSYGYTF. The rearrangement uses TRBV20-1 and TRBJ1-2; TRBD1 might be the D (6 bases). The V and J ends lost 3 bases and 4 bases respectively, with 15 bases between them. Germline CDR1 is DFQATT and CDR2 is SNEGSKA (reference sequence). The CDR3 consists of 14 residues.